The clone carrying this T cell receptor (beta chain) was recorded only once. The antigen is undetermined. The PCR used 60 Vbeta and 13 Jbeta primers. The table came from immunoSEQ multiplex PCR; TCRdb's copy has only in-frame clones and leaves some out. This sample has over 110,000 clones, with about four fifths found just once. This sample is part of a study of cytomegalovirus exposure and HLA in healthy donors. Study-level points and caveats: Productive rates of about 90% or about 30% were seen for most TCR beta V segments in an earlier analysis. Follow-up analysis later connected one missense variant in DCLRE1C with trimming of TCR beta V- and J-genes. Clonal expansion was found to be greater in HLA-associated TCR beta chains than in equally common others in a later analysis. One later analysis reportedly identified an Asian-associated ancestry cluster that showed fewer N-insertions than the roughly 600-donor mean.

Between the trimmed V and J ends, which lost 5 bases and 6 bases, there was a span of 13 bases. Germline V gene data show CDR1 as SGHTA and CDR2 as FQGTGA. CDR3 length equals 13 residues. Sequenced: PBMCs. The chain carries TRBV7-3 and TRBJ1-1, with no clear D. The TCR originated in a male donor in good health and CMV-seronegative. DNA of the CDR3: TGTGCCAGCAGCCCAGGTCAGTGGGCTGAAGCTTTCTTT. Translated, it gives CASSPGQWAEAFF.